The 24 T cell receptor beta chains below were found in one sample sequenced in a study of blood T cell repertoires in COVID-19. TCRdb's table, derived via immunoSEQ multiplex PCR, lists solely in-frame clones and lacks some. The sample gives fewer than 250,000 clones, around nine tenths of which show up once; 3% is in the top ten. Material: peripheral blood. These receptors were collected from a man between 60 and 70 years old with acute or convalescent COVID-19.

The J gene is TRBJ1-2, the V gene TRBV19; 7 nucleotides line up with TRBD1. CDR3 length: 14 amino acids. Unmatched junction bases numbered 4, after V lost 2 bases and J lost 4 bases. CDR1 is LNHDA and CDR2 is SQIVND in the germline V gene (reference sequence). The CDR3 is CASSISAGGYGYTF. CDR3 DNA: TGTGCCAGTAGTATATCCGCAGGGGGCTATGGCTACACCTTC.

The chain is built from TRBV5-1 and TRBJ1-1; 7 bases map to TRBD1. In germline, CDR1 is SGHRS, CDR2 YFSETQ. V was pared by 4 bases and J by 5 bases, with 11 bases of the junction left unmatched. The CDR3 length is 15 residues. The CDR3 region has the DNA TGCGCCAGCAGCCCCCGACAGGGAAGGGAAACTGAAGCTTTCTTT. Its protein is CASSPRQGRETEAFF.

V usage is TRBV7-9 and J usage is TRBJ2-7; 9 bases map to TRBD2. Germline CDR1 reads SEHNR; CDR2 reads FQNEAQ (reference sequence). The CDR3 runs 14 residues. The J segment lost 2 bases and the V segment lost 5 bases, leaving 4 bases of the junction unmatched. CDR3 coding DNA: TGTGCCAGCAGCCCTCCTAGCGGGGCCTACGAGCAGTACTTC. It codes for CASSPPSGAYEQYF.

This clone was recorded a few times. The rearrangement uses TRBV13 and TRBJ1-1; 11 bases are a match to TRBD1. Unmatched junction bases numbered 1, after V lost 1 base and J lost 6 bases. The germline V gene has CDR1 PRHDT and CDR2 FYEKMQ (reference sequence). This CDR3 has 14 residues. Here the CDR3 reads CASSLEGQGAEAFF. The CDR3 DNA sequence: TGTGCCAGCAGCTTAGAGGGACAGGGGGCTGAAGCTTTCTTT. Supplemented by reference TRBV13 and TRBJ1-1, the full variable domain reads AAGVIQSPRHLIKEKRETATLKCYPIPRHDTVYWYQQGPGQDPQFLISFYEKMQSDKGSIPDRFSAQQFSDYHSELNMSSLELGDSALYFCASSLEGQGAEAFFGQGTRLTVV.

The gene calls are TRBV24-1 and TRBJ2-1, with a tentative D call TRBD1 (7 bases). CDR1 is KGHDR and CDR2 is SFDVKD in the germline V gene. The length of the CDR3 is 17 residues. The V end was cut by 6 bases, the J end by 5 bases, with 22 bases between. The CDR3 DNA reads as TGTGCCACCAGTAGAGGGGGCGGGACAGACAGGCACAATGAGCAGTTCTTC. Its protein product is CATSRGGGTDRHNEQFF.

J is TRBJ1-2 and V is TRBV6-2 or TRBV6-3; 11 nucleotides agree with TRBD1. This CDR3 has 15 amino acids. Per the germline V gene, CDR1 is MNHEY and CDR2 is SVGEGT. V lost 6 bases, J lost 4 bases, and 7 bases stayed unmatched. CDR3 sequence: CASSRGQGALYGYTF. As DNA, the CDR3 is TGTGCCAGCAGCCGCGGACAGGGGGCCCTCTATGGCTACACCTTC.

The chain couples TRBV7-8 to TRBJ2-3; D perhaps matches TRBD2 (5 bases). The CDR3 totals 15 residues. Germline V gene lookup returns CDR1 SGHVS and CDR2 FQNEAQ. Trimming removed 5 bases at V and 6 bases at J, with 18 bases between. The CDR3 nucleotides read TGTGCCAGCAGCCCCCGAGCGAGGGCCGGTGATACGCAGTATTTT. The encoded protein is CASSPRARAGDTQYF.

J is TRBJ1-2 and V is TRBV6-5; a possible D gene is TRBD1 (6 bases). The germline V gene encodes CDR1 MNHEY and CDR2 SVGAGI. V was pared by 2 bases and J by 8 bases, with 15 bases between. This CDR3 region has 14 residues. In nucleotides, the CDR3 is TGTGCCAGCAGTTACGCCGGACAGCTGGGGGGCTACACCTTC. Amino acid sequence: CASSYAGQLGGYTF.

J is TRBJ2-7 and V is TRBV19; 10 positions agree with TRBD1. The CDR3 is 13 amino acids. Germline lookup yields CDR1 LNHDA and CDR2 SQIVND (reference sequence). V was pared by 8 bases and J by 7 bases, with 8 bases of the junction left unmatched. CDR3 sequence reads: CASGDRGRWEQYF. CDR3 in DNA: TGTGCCAGTGGAGACAGGGGGCGCTGGGAGCAGTACTTC.

The CDR3 region has the DNA TGTGCCAGCAGCTTCGGGACTAGCGCCCACGAGCAGTACTTC. It translates to CASSFGTSAHEQYF. J is TRBJ2-7 and V is TRBV7-9, with 10 bases that match TRBD2. The CDR3 covers 14 residues. With V trimmed by 3 bases and J by 5 bases, 4 bases remained unmatched. Germline loops: CDR1 SEHNR, CDR2 FQNEAQ (reference sequence). Full variable domain (rest looked up from reference TRBV7-9 and TRBJ2-7): DTGVSQNPRHKITKRGQNVTFRCDPISEHNRLYWYRQTLGQGPEFLTYFQNEAQLEKSRLLSDRFSAERPKGSFSTLEIQRTEQGDSAMYLCASSFGTSAHEQYFGPGTRLTVT.

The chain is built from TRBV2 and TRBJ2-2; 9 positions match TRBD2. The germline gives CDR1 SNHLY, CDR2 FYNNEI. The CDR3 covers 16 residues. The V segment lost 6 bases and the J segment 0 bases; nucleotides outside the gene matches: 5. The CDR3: CASRPTSGANTGELFF. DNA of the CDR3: TGTGCCAGCAGGCCGACTAGCGGCGCGAACACCGGGGAGCTGTTTTTT.

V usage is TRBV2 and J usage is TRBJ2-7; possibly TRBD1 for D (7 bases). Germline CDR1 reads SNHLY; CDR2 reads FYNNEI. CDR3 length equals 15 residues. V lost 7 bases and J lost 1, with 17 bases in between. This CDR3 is CASMVGGGASYEQYF. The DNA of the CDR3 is TGTGCCAGCATGGTCGGAGGGGGCGCTTCCTACGAGCAGTACTTC.

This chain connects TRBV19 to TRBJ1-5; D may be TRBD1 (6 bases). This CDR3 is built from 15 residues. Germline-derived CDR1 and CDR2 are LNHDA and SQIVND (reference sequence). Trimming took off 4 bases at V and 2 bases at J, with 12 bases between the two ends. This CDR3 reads CASSRGQGGNQPQHF. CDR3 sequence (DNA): TGTGCCAGTAGTAGGGGGCAGGGCGGCAATCAGCCCCAGCATTTT.

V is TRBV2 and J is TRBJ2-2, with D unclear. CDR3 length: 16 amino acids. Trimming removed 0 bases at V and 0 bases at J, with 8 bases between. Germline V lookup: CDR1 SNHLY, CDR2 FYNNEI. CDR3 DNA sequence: TGTGCCAGCAGTGAAGCGGTCAGGCCGAACACCGGGGAGCTGTTTTTT. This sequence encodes CASSEAVRPNTGELFF.

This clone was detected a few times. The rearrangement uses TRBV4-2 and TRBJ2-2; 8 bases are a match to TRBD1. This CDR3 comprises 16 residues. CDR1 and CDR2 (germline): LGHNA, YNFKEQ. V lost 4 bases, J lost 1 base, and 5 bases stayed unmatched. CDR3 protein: CASSPGQAKNTGELFF. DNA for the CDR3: TGTGCCAGCAGCCCGGGACAGGCAAAGAACACCGGGGAGCTGTTTTTT.

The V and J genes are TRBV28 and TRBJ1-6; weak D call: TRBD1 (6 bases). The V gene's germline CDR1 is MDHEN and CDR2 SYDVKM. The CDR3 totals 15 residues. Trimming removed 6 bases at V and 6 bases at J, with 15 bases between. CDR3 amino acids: CASSREDRINSPLHF. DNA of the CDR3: TGTGCCAGCAGCCGAGAGGACAGAATTAATTCACCCCTCCACTTT.

CDR3 DNA sequence: TGTGCCAGCAGTTTAAAGATAGCGACGGGAGTCTCCTACGAGCAGTACTTC. This sequence encodes CASSLKIATGVSYEQYF. V is TRBV27 and J is TRBJ2-7; the D gene is possibly TRBD2 (6 bases). The CDR3 is 17 residues long. Germline V gene lookup returns CDR1 MNHEY and CDR2 SMNVEV (reference sequence). The V and J ends lost 2 bases and 0 bases respectively, with 17 bases between them.

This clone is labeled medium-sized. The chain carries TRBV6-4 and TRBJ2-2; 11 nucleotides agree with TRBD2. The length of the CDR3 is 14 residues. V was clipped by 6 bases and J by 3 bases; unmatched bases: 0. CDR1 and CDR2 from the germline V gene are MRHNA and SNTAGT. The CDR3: CASRLAGDTGELFF. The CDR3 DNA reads TGTGCCAGCAGACTAGCGGGGGACACCGGGGAGCTGTTTTTT.

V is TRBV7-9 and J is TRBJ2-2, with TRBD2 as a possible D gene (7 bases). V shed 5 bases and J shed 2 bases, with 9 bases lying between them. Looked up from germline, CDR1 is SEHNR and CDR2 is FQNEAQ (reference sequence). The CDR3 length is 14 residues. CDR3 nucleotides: TGTGCCAGCAGCCGGGGGGCTAACACCGGGGAGCTGTTTTTT. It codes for CASSRGANTGELFF. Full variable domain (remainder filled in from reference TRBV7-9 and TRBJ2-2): DTGVSQNPRHKITKRGQNVTFRCDPISEHNRLYWYRQTLGQGPEFLTYFQNEAQLEKSRLLSDRFSAERPKGSFSTLEIQRTEQGDSAMYLCASSRGANTGELFFGEGSRLTVL.

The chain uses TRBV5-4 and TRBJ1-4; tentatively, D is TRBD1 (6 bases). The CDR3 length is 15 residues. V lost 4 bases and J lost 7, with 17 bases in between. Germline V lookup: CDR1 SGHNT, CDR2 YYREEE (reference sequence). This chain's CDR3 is CASSLRGGGVEKLFF. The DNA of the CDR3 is TGTGCCAGCAGCCTGAGGGGAGGGGGTGTTGAAAAACTGTTTTTT.

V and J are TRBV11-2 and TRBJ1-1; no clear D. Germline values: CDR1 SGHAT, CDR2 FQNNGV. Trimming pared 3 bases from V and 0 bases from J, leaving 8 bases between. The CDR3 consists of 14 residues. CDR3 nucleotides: TGTGCCAGCAGCTTGATGGGAGTGAACACTGAAGCTTTCTTT. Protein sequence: CASSLMGVNTEAFF.

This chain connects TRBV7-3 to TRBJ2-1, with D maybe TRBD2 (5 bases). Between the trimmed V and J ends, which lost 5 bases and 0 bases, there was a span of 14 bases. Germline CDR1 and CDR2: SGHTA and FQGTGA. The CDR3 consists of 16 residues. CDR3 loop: CASSPDSAYSYNEQFF. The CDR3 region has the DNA TGTGCCAGCAGCCCGGATAGCGCCTACTCCTACAATGAGCAGTTCTTC.

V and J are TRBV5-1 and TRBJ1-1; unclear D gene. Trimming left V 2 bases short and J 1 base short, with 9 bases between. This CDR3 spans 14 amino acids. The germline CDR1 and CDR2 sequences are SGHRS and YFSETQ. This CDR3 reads CASSFGGSNTEAFF. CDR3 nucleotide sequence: TGCGCCAGCAGCTTTGGCGGATCGAACACTGAAGCTTTCTTT. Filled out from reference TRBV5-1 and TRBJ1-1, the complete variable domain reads KAGVTQTPRYLIKTRGQQVTLSCSPISGHRSVSWYQQTPGQGLQFLFEYFSETQRNKGNFPGRFSGRQFSNSRSEMNVSTLELGDSALYLCASSFGGSNTEAFFGQGTRLTVV.

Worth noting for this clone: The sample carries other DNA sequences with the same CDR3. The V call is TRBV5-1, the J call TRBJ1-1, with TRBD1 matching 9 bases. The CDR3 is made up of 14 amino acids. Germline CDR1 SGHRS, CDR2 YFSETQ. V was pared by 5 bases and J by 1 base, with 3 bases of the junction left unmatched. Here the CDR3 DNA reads TGCGCCAGCAGGAGGGGACAGGGGAACACTGAAGCTTTCTTT. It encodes CASRRGQGNTEAFF.